This is a list of T cell receptor beta chains from one sample in a study of T-cell memory formation after mild COVID-19. TCRdb reprocessed the 5' RACE reads via MiXCR and lists one record per CDR3 protein. The sample records about 15,000 distinct CDR3 sequences, about 21% being singletons. Material for sequencing was PBMCs or a T cell subset sorted from them (not recorded which). These receptors all come from an adult woman who had mild COVID-19 (a few samples of this study predate the infection). Cell type and time point are not known. Each CDR3 is given with its conserved first and last residue. D genes are given only for firm matches. Expanded clones get a size class; other rows say once, few or many, or leave the size out.

clone_size: many; v_call: TRBV29-1; j_call: TRBJ2-1; d_call: TRBD2; cdr3_aa: CSAIPGTSGSKNEQFF; cdr3_nt: TGCAGCGCGATTCCCGGGACTAGCGGGAGTAAGAATGAGCAGTTCTTC
clone_size: -; v_call: TRBV7-2; j_call: TRBJ2-4; d_call: TRBD1; cdr3_aa: CASTLQGILAKNIQYF; cdr3_nt: TGTGCCAGCACCCTACAGGGGATTCTAGCCAAAAACATTCAGTACTTC
clone_size: many; v_call: TRBV7-2; j_call: TRBJ1-3; d_call: -; cdr3_aa: CASSLAFGSSGNTIYF; cdr3_nt: TGTGCCAGCAGCTTAGCTTTTGGCAGCTCTGGAAACACCATATATTTT
clone_size: many; v_call: TRBV27; j_call: TRBJ1-1; d_call: -; cdr3_aa: CASQFTANTEAFF; cdr3_nt: TGTGCCAGCCAGTTTACAGCGAACACTGAAGCTTTCTTT
clone_size: -; v_call: TRBV7-9; j_call: TRBJ2-5; d_call: -; cdr3_aa: CASRTGIGEETQYF; cdr3_nt: TGTGCCAGCAGAACAGGGATCGGGGAAGAGACCCAGTACTTC
clone_size: many; v_call: TRBV5-5; j_call: TRBJ1-1; d_call: TRBD1; cdr3_aa: CASSGGTENTEAFF; cdr3_nt: TGTGCCAGCAGCGGGGGGACAGAGAACACTGAAGCTTTCTTT
clone_size: -; v_call: TRBV18; j_call: TRBJ2-1; d_call: TRBD1; cdr3_aa: CASSPRGLFNNEQFF; cdr3_nt: TGTGCCAGCTCACCTAGGGGGCTATTTAACAATGAGCAGTTCTTC
clone_size: many; v_call: TRBV5-4; j_call: TRBJ2-7; d_call: TRBD2; cdr3_aa: CASSGGTSGSGPYEQYF; cdr3_nt: TGTGCCAGCAGCGGAGGGACTAGCGGGAGCGGGCCCTACGAGCAGTACTTC
clone_size: medium-sized; v_call: TRBV20-1; j_call: TRBJ2-7; d_call: -; cdr3_aa: CSARLSVSYEQYF; cdr3_nt: TGCAGTGCTAGGCTGTCAGTGTCCTACGAGCAGTACTTC
clone_size: many; v_call: TRBV9; j_call: TRBJ2-7; d_call: -; cdr3_aa: CASSYGGADSYEQYF; cdr3_nt: TGTGCCAGCAGTTACGGAGGGGCCGACTCCTACGAGCAGTACTTC
clone_size: -; v_call: TRBV7-2; j_call: TRBJ2-5; d_call: -; cdr3_aa: CASSPLQETQYF; cdr3_nt: TGTGCCAGCAGCCCTCTTCAGGAGACCCAGTACTTC
clone_size: many; v_call: TRBV25-1; j_call: TRBJ2-1; d_call: -; cdr3_aa: CASSEGQALMNEQFF; cdr3_nt: TGTGCCAGCAGTGAGGGCCAGGCATTGATGAATGAGCAGTTCTTC
clone_size: -; v_call: TRBV7-8; j_call: TRBJ2-5; d_call: TRBD2; cdr3_aa: CASSLVLAGETQYF; cdr3_nt: TGTGCCAGCAGCTTAGTACTAGCGGGAGAGACCCAGTACTTC
clone_size: many; v_call: TRBV4-1; j_call: TRBJ2-7; d_call: TRBD1; cdr3_aa: CASSQEETGNYEQYF; cdr3_nt: TGCGCCAGCAGCCAAGAGGAGACAGGGAACTACGAGCAGTACTTC
clone_size: many; v_call: TRBV5-6; j_call: TRBJ2-2; d_call: -; cdr3_aa: CASSLEGQYTGELFF; cdr3_nt: TGTGCCAGCAGCTTGGAGGGCCAGTACACCGGGGAGCTGTTTTTT
clone_size: many; v_call: TRBV6-5; j_call: TRBJ2-5; d_call: -; cdr3_aa: CASSPPWQYF; cdr3_nt: TGTGCCAGCAGTCCCCCTTGGCAGTACTTC
clone_size: many; v_call: TRBV10-3; j_call: TRBJ2-7; d_call: -; cdr3_aa: CAISESSDSSYEQYF; cdr3_nt: TGTGCCATCAGTGAGTCGAGTGACTCTTCCTACGAGCAGTACTTC
clone_size: -; v_call: TRBV2; j_call: TRBJ2-3; d_call: -; cdr3_aa: CASSERRGPPDTQYF; cdr3_nt: TGTGCCAGCAGTGAACGGCGGGGCCCCCCCGATACGCAGTATTTT
clone_size: many; v_call: TRBV12-3/TRBV12-4; j_call: TRBJ1-1; d_call: -; cdr3_aa: CASTPGGTEAFF; cdr3_nt: TGTGCCAGCACACCGGGGGGGACTGAAGCTTTCTTT
clone_size: -; v_call: TRBV30; j_call: TRBJ2-7; d_call: -; cdr3_aa: CAWSQQGWAYEQYF; cdr3_nt: TGTGCCTGGAGCCAGCAGGGGTGGGCCTACGAGCAGTACTTC
clone_size: -; v_call: TRBV12-3/TRBV12-4; j_call: TRBJ1-2; d_call: -; cdr3_aa: CASSLGWEGYTF; cdr3_nt: TGTGCCAGCAGTTTAGGGTGGGAAGGCTACACCTTC
clone_size: many; v_call: TRBV24-1; j_call: TRBJ2-7; d_call: -; cdr3_aa: CATSGGRGDSYEQYF; cdr3_nt: TGTGCCACCAGTGGGGGAAGGGGCGACTCCTACGAGCAGTACTTC
clone_size: many; v_call: TRBV7-8; j_call: TRBJ2-3; d_call: -; cdr3_aa: CASSPTQRGAIADTQYF; cdr3_nt: TGTGCCAGCAGCCCTACCCAAAGGGGGGCGATCGCAGATACGCAGTATTTT
clone_size: -; v_call: TRBV30; j_call: TRBJ1-5; d_call: -; cdr3_aa: CAWSGWNSNQHQHF; cdr3_nt: TGTGCCTGGAGTGGGTGGAATAGCAATCAGCACCAGCATTTT
clone_size: many; v_call: TRBV7-9; j_call: TRBJ2-1; d_call: TRBD2; cdr3_aa: CASSLSVAGSDEQFF; cdr3_nt: TGTGCCAGCAGCTTATCTGTAGCGGGATCCGATGAGCAGTTCTTC
clone_size: -; v_call: TRBV11-2; j_call: TRBJ2-1; d_call: -; cdr3_aa: CASSLERLHNEQFF; cdr3_nt: TGTGCCAGCAGCTTAGAGCGGCTCCACAATGAGCAGTTCTTC
clone_size: many; v_call: TRBV7-8; j_call: TRBJ2-5; d_call: -; cdr3_aa: CASSLVLETQYF; cdr3_nt: TGTGCCAGCAGCTTAGTACTGGAGACCCAGTACTTC
clone_size: few; v_call: TRBV24-1; j_call: TRBJ2-1; d_call: -; cdr3_aa: CATSDLLPRDNTMAQFF; cdr3_nt: TGTGCCACCAGTGATTTGCTTCCCAGGGATAATACAATGGCGCAGTTCTTC
clone_size: many; v_call: TRBV5-6; j_call: TRBJ2-1; d_call: -; cdr3_aa: CASSFGTTYNEQFF; cdr3_nt: TGTGCCAGCAGCTTCGGGACAACTTACAATGAGCAGTTCTTC
clone_size: -; v_call: TRBV12-3/TRBV12-4; j_call: TRBJ1-2; d_call: TRBD1; cdr3_aa: CASSLSTGARGGYTF; cdr3_nt: TGTGCCAGCAGTTTAAGTACAGGGGCAAGAGGAGGCTACACCTTC
clone_size: many; v_call: TRBV20-1; j_call: TRBJ1-2; d_call: -; cdr3_aa: CSAPTANYGYTF; cdr3_nt: TGCAGTGCTCCTACGGCCAACTATGGCTACACCTTC
clone_size: many; v_call: TRBV11-3; j_call: TRBJ2-3; d_call: -; cdr3_aa: CASSLVVGHDTDTQYF; cdr3_nt: TGTGCCAGCAGCTTAGTTGTGGGGCATGACACAGATACGCAGTATTTT
clone_size: many; v_call: TRBV2; j_call: TRBJ2-2; d_call: -; cdr3_aa: CASSEVSGIRELFF; cdr3_nt: TGTGCCAGCAGTGAGGTTTCAGGTATCCGGGAGCTGTTTTTT
clone_size: many; v_call: TRBV7-8; j_call: TRBJ2-1; d_call: TRBD2; cdr3_aa: CASGPSGRAGEQFF; cdr3_nt: TGTGCCAGCGGCCCTAGCGGGAGGGCAGGGGAGCAGTTCTTC
clone_size: many; v_call: TRBV27; j_call: TRBJ1-2; d_call: -; cdr3_aa: CASSHNGGAGYGYTF; cdr3_nt: TGTGCCAGCAGCCATAACGGGGGGGCGGGGTACGGCTACACCTTC
clone_size: -; v_call: TRBV30; j_call: TRBJ2-3; d_call: -; cdr3_aa: CAWVPLGTDTQYF; cdr3_nt: TGTGCCTGGGTCCCCTTAGGCACAGATACGCAGTATTTT
clone_size: medium-sized; v_call: TRBV7-8; j_call: TRBJ2-7; d_call: -; cdr3_aa: CASSPVVGVWDEQYF; cdr3_nt: TGTGCCAGCAGCCCTGTAGTGGGGGTCTGGGACGAGCAGTACTTC
clone_size: many; v_call: TRBV27; j_call: TRBJ2-2; d_call: -; cdr3_aa: CASSLTLAPNTGELFF; cdr3_nt: TGTGCCAGCAGTTTAACCCTAGCTCCGAACACCGGGGAGCTGTTTTTT
clone_size: many; v_call: TRBV9; j_call: TRBJ2-1; d_call: TRBD2; cdr3_aa: CASSLTGMGLAATYNEQFF; cdr3_nt: TGTGCCAGCAGCTTGACAGGGATGGGACTAGCGGCCACCTACAATGAGCAGTTCTTC
clone_size: many; v_call: TRBV12-3/TRBV12-4; j_call: TRBJ2-5; d_call: -; cdr3_aa: CASSDSGWETQYF; cdr3_nt: TGTGCCAGCAGTGATAGCGGATGGGAGACCCAGTACTTC
clone_size: -; v_call: TRBV7-9; j_call: TRBJ1-1; d_call: -; cdr3_aa: CASSPSRGRPTEAFF; cdr3_nt: TGTGCCAGCAGCCCCTCCCGGGGGCGCCCCACTGAAGCTTTCTTT
clone_size: many; v_call: TRBV20-1; j_call: TRBJ2-7; d_call: -; cdr3_aa: CSAGLFPSREQYF; cdr3_nt: TGCAGCGCGGGACTTTTCCCCTCCCGCGAGCAGTACTTC
clone_size: many; v_call: TRBV7-9; j_call: TRBJ2-1; d_call: TRBD1; cdr3_aa: CASSSLGTGGINEQFF; cdr3_nt: TGTGCCAGCAGCTCACTCGGGACAGGGGGAATCAATGAGCAGTTCTTC
clone_size: -; v_call: TRBV29-1; j_call: TRBJ2-4; d_call: -; cdr3_aa: CSVEGHYPNIQYF; cdr3_nt: TGCAGCGTTGAGGGACATTACCCAAACATTCAGTACTTC
clone_size: many; v_call: TRBV12-3/TRBV12-4; j_call: TRBJ2-7; d_call: TRBD1; cdr3_aa: CASSSGTGAGLYEQYF; cdr3_nt: TGTGCCAGCAGTTCCGGGACAGGGGCAGGACTCTACGAGCAGTACTTC
clone_size: many; v_call: TRBV29-1; j_call: TRBJ1-1; d_call: -; cdr3_aa: CSVEDQEGVSTEAFF; cdr3_nt: TGCAGCGTTGAAGATCAAGAAGGAGTGAGCACTGAAGCTTTCTTT
clone_size: once; v_call: TRBV29-1; j_call: TRBJ2-5; d_call: TRBD2; cdr3_aa: CSARLANFQETQYF; cdr3_nt: TGCAGCGCCCGACTAGCGAATTTCCAAGAGACCCAGTACTTC
clone_size: many; v_call: TRBV12-3/TRBV12-4; j_call: TRBJ2-7; d_call: -; cdr3_aa: CASSRTDEQYF; cdr3_nt: TGTGCCAGCAGTCGGACGGACGAGCAGTACTTC
clone_size: many; v_call: TRBV7-3; j_call: TRBJ2-1; d_call: TRBD2; cdr3_aa: CASSLAREGPLLLYNEQFF; cdr3_nt: TGTGCCAGCAGCTTAGCCCGGGAGGGCCCTTTGTTATTATACAATGAGCAGTTCTTC
clone_size: many; v_call: TRBV3-1; j_call: TRBJ1-2; d_call: -; cdr3_aa: CASSQDPGGYTF; cdr3_nt: TGTGCCAGCAGCCAAGACCCGGGTGGCTACACCTTC
clone_size: medium-sized; v_call: TRBV7-2; j_call: TRBJ2-7; d_call: -; cdr3_aa: CASSHLWDPPYEQYF; cdr3_nt: TGTGCCAGCAGTCATTTATGGGATCCCCCCTACGAGCAGTACTTC
clone_size: many; v_call: TRBV7-9; j_call: TRBJ2-1; d_call: -; cdr3_aa: CASSQLSGGSYNEQFF; cdr3_nt: TGTGCCAGCAGCCAACTCTCCGGGGGCTCCTACAATGAGCAGTTCTTC
clone_size: many; v_call: TRBV20-1; j_call: TRBJ2-1; d_call: TRBD1; cdr3_aa: CSARDLRQGHGNEQFF; cdr3_nt: TGCAGTGCTAGAGACCTCAGACAGGGCCACGGGAATGAGCAGTTCTTC
clone_size: many; v_call: TRBV6-2/TRBV6-3; j_call: TRBJ1-1; d_call: -; cdr3_aa: CASSYSNGANTEAFF; cdr3_nt: TGTGCCAGCAGTTACTCGAACGGAGCTAACACTGAAGCTTTCTTT
clone_size: many; v_call: TRBV30; j_call: TRBJ1-2; d_call: -; cdr3_aa: CAWSGGRRYYGYTF; cdr3_nt: TGTGCCTGGAGTGGGGGCAGGCGATACTATGGCTACACCTTC
clone_size: many; v_call: TRBV6-5; j_call: TRBJ2-1; d_call: -; cdr3_aa: CASTRRGEQFF; cdr3_nt: TGTGCCAGCACCCGGAGGGGTGAGCAGTTCTTC
clone_size: many; v_call: TRBV12-3/TRBV12-4; j_call: TRBJ2-7; d_call: -; cdr3_aa: CASSLRSYEQYF; cdr3_nt: TGTGCCAGCAGCCTTAGAAGCTACGAGCAGTACTTC
clone_size: many; v_call: TRBV30; j_call: TRBJ2-7; d_call: -; cdr3_aa: CAWSDSYEQYF; cdr3_nt: TGTGCCTGGAGTGACTCCTACGAGCAGTACTTC
clone_size: once; v_call: TRBV5-1; j_call: TRBJ2-3; d_call: TRBD2; cdr3_aa: CASSLGTSGGDTQYF; cdr3_nt: TGCGCCAGCAGCCTGGGGACTAGCGGGGGGGATACGCAGTATTTT